Below, 27 T cell receptor beta chains from the same sample are listed, as sequenced in a study of cytomegalovirus exposure and HLA in healthy donors. Sequencing was performed with immunoSEQ multiplex PCR; in TCRdb, only in-frame clones are kept and a portion is missing. The sample lists around 93,000 clones; 75% to 90% were seen once. The sequenced sample consisted of PBMCs. The origin of the receptors is a man aged 18 to 30 in good health and CMV-seropositive.

The chain has TRBV6-6 and TRBJ2-7; 10 positions match TRBD2. Trimming removed 7 bases from V and 4 bases from J; junction bases left unmatched: 4. Germline lookup yields CDR1 MNHNY and CDR2 SVGAGI (reference sequence). The CDR3 length is 13 residues. DNA for the CDR3: TGTGCCAGCAACCTAGCGGGAGAATACGAGCAGTACTTC. Amino acids: CASNLAGEYEQYF.

The genes are TRBV2 and TRBJ2-7; 7 positions agree with TRBD1. The V and J ends lost 6 bases and 0 bases, in that order; junction bases with no gene match: 8. The germline V gene encodes CDR1 SNHLY and CDR2 FYNNEI. The CDR3 is made up of 15 amino acids. This CDR3 is CASRTTRQGSYEQYF. The CDR3 nucleotides read TGTGCCAGCAGGACTACGAGACAGGGCTCCTACGAGCAGTACTTC.

V gene TRBV5-1 combines with J gene TRBJ1-1; unclear D gene. Germline V gene sequence: CDR1 SGHRS, CDR2 YFSETQ. CDR3 length equals 16 residues. V lost 4 bases and J 0 bases, leaving 16 bases between the germline ends. The DNA of the CDR3 is TGCGCCAGCAGCGCCATCCTCAGGTCAATGAACACTGAAGCTTTCTTT. The encoded protein is CASSAILRSMNTEAFF.

The J gene is TRBJ2-7, the V gene TRBV5-1; TRBD1 matches at 8 bases. The germline gives CDR1 SGHRS, CDR2 YFSETQ. The ends lost 0 bases at V and 3 bases at J; junction bases unmatched: 8. The CDR3 spans 16 residues. CDR3 in amino acids: CASSLGHWDRYYEQYF. CDR3 in DNA: TGCGCCAGCAGCTTGGGGCATTGGGACAGGTACTACGAGCAGTACTTC.

This chain links TRBV9 with TRBJ2-1; D possibly corresponds to TRBD1 (5 bases). The germline gives CDR1 SGDLS, CDR2 YYNGEE. CDR3 size: 13 residues. V lost 5 bases, J lost 5 bases, and 11 bases lay in between. This CDR3 is CASSFNRNNEQFF. In DNA form, the CDR3 reads TGTGCCAGCAGTTTCAACAGGAACAATGAGCAGTTCTTC.

The chain is built from TRBV5-1 and TRBJ1-1; tentatively, D is TRBD1 (5 bases). V lost 4 bases, J lost 4 bases, and 17 bases lay in between. The germline V gene has CDR1 SGHRS and CDR2 YFSETQ. The CDR3 loop spans 15 amino acids. The CDR3, as DNA: TGCGCCAGCAGCGGGGGGGGAACAAGGAGCACTGAAGCTTTCTTT. Its translation: CASSGGGTRSTEAFF.

V is TRBV6-5 and J is TRBJ2-3, with 8 nucleotides matching TRBD2. From germline, CDR1 is MNHEY and CDR2 SVGAGI. The V and J ends lost 7 bases and 2 bases, in that order; junction bases with no gene match: 8. The CDR3 loop spans 15 amino acids. The CDR3 is CASKAASGFTDTQYF. For the CDR3, the DNA is TGTGCCAGCAAAGCGGCTAGCGGGTTCACAGATACGCAGTATTTT.

Of note for this clone: The same CDR3 arises from other DNA sequences in this sample as well. The gene calls are TRBV28 and TRBJ1-5; TRBD1 might be the D (5 bases). The V and J ends lost 5 bases and 4 bases respectively, with 12 bases between them. There are 14 residues in the CDR3. Per germline, CDR1 MDHEN and CDR2 SYDVKM. The CDR3 DNA reads TGTGCCAGCAGTCCCGGGCAGGGTAATCAGCCCCAGCATTTT. It encodes CASSPGQGNQPQHF.

This clone was detected only once. V usage is TRBV11-2 and J usage is TRBJ2-5; tentatively, D is TRBD1 (6 bases). The V gene's germline CDR1 is SGHAT and CDR2 FQNNGV. Deletions cut 5 bases from V and 3 bases from J, with 13 bases between. The CDR3 spans 14 residues. The CDR3 DNA reads as TGTGCCAGCAGCCCCCGGGACACAAAAGAGACCCAGTACTTC. Protein product: CASSPRDTKETQYF.

V usage is TRBV7-2 and J usage is TRBJ1-1; tentatively, D is TRBD1 (6 bases). The germline gives CDR1 SGHTA, CDR2 FQGNSA. Trimming stripped 6 bases from V and 6 bases from J, with 14 bases between. The CDR3 is 13 residues long. The CDR3 loop reads CASSLLRGAEAFF. CDR3 nucleotides: TGTGCCAGCAGTTTACTCAGGGGCGCTGAAGCTTTCTTT.

V gene TRBV5-1 combines with J gene TRBJ2-7; perhaps TRBD2 as D (5 bases). The CDR3 contains 13 residues. V dropped 4 bases and J dropped 4 bases, with 12 bases sitting between them. Germline-derived CDR1 and CDR2 are SGHRS and YFSETQ. The CDR3, as DNA: TGCGCCAGCAGCCCCCAGCGAGGGTACGAGCAGTACTTC. This encodes CASSPQRGYEQYF.

The V call is TRBV28, the J call TRBJ1-4, with a possible D match to TRBD1 (6 bases). V was shortened by 3 bases and J by 11 bases, with 16 bases between the two germline ends. The V gene's germline CDR1 is MDHEN and CDR2 SYDVKM. The CDR3 is made up of 14 amino acids. In DNA, the CDR3 is TGTGCCAGCAGTTTCAGGGGTTTCGGGAAGAAACTGTTTTTT. The encoded protein is CASSFRGFGKKLFF.

The chain recombines TRBV27 with TRBJ1-5; TRBD1 might be the D (6 bases). Trimming took off 4 bases at V and 4 bases at J, with 14 bases between the two ends. CDR3 length: 15 residues. Germline V gene sequence: CDR1 MNHEY, CDR2 SMNVEV (reference sequence). For the CDR3, the DNA is TGTGCCAGCAGTTCCCAACAGGGCTGGAATCAGCCCCAGCATTTT. The encoded protein is CASSSQQGWNQPQHF.

This chain connects TRBV14 to TRBJ2-2; TRBD2 might be the D (5 bases). The CDR3 loop spans 17 amino acids. Between the trimmed V and J ends, which lost 4 bases and 3 bases, there was a span of 18 bases. CDR1 SGHDN and CDR2 FVKESK come from the germline V gene. The DNA of the CDR3 is TGTGCCAGCAGCCCAAGTATAGCGAAGGGCTACACCGGGGAGCTGTTTTTT. Translated: CASSPSIAKGYTGELFF.

The V gene is TRBV5-1, the J gene TRBJ2-6; 10 nucleotides agree with TRBD1. The junction had 5 bases not matched to a gene; V was cut back by 2 bases and J by 3 bases. Germline-derived CDR1 and CDR2 are SGHRS and YFSETQ. The CDR3 loop spans 17 amino acids. In DNA, the CDR3 is TGCGCCAGCAGCTTAGGACAGGGGGGGTTTGGGGCCAACGTCCTGACTTTC. Translating gives CASSLGQGGFGANVLTF.

J is TRBJ1-5 and V is TRBV19; D remains unclear. V gave up 5 bases and J gave up 14 bases, with 22 bases separating them. The germline gives CDR1 LNHDA, CDR2 SQIVND (reference sequence). This CDR3 has 14 residues. CDR3 DNA: TGTGCCAGTAGTCTGGGCGCCCACCCAGCCCCAGAGCATTTT. Encoded protein: CASSLGAHPAPEHF.

The V call is TRBV2, the J call TRBJ2-5; D is unclear. The CDR3 runs to 13 residues. Trimming removed 0 bases from V and 8 bases from J, with 10 bases in between. Germline V gene sequence: CDR1 SNHLY, CDR2 FYNNEI. Here the CDR3 reads CASSEAWKTTQYF. CDR3 bases: TGTGCCAGCAGTGAAGCCTGGAAGACAACCCAGTACTTC.

The gene calls are TRBV11-2 and TRBJ2-2; D possibly corresponds to TRBD1 (6 bases). The ends were cut back, 5 bases at V and 5 bases at J, with 12 bases in the middle. Germline loops: CDR1 SGHAT, CDR2 FQNNGV. This CDR3 has 14 amino acids. CDR3 region: CASSPGQTTGELFF. In DNA, the CDR3 is TGTGCCAGCAGCCCCGGACAGACGACCGGGGAGCTGTTTTTT. Combining the CDR3 with reference TRBV11-2 and TRBJ2-2 gives the whole variable domain EAGVAQSPRYKIIEKRQSVAFWCNPISGHATLYWYQQILGQGPKLLIQFQNNGVVDDSQLPKDRFSAERLKGVDSTLKIQPAKLEDSAVYLCASSPGQTTGELFFGEGSRLTVL.

This chain connects TRBV7-2 to TRBJ2-3; D is unclear. The CDR3 is 14 amino acids. Germline CDR1 and CDR2: SGHTA and FQGNSA. The germline V and J ends were trimmed by 3 bases and 2 bases, with 9 bases remaining between them. Here the CDR3 DNA reads TGTGCCAGCAGCTTCAAAAGCGACACAGATACGCAGTATTTT. Translating it yields CASSFKSDTDTQYF.

The chain has TRBV6-5 and TRBJ1-1; possibly TRBD1 for D (5 bases). This CDR3 has 14 amino acids. CDR1 and CDR2 (germline): MNHEY, SVGAGI. Trimming shortened V by 4 bases and J by 6 bases, and 15 bases separated the two germline ends. CDR3 nucleotide sequence: TGTGCCAGCAGTTTTTCCCAGGGTTTCGCTGAAGCTTTCTTT. This gives the protein CASSFSQGFAEAFF.

This clone is labeled medium-sized. Other DNA sequences within the sample encode an identical CDR3. V and J are TRBV6-5 and TRBJ2-7, with D uncertain. Germline V gene data show CDR1 as MNHEY and CDR2 as SVGAGI. Trimming pared 0 bases from V and 0 bases from J, leaving 3 bases between. The CDR3 contains 13 residues. CDR3 loop: CASSYSASYEQYF. DNA for the CDR3: TGTGCCAGCAGTTACTCGGCCTCCTACGAGCAGTACTTC.

The CDR3 here is CASSYLGQNQPQHF. In nucleotides, the CDR3 is TGTGCCAGCAGTTATCTCGGACAGAATCAGCCCCAGCATTTT. This chain joins TRBV27 and TRBJ1-5, with D perhaps TRBD1 (6 bases). The CDR3 loop spans 14 amino acids. V was trimmed by 4 bases and J by 4 bases, leaving 11 bases between them. Germline-derived CDR1 and CDR2 are MNHEY and SMNVEV (reference sequence).

The chain couples TRBV11-2 to TRBJ2-7; D remains ambiguous. V was cut by 4 bases and J by 3 bases, with 13 bases left in between. CDR3 length: 14 residues. Germline V gene data show CDR1 as SGHAT and CDR2 as FQNNGV. CDR3 sequence reads: CASSSDLLYYEQYF. Here the CDR3 DNA reads TGTGCCAGCAGCTCAGACCTCCTATACTACGAGCAGTACTTC.

The genes are TRBV11-2 and TRBJ2-7; D perhaps matches TRBD2 (6 bases). Trimming took 6 bases from V and 3 from J, leaving 15 bases between them. Germline CDR1 SGHAT, CDR2 FQNNGV. CDR3 length: 14 residues. CDR3 sequence: CASSEWGDLYEQYF. CDR3 in DNA: TGTGCCAGCAGTGAGTGGGGGGACCTCTACGAGCAGTACTTC. Full variable domain (remainder filled in from reference TRBV11-2 and TRBJ2-7): EAGVAQSPRYKIIEKRQSVAFWCNPISGHATLYWYQQILGQGPKLLIQFQNNGVVDDSQLPKDRFSAERLKGVDSTLKIQPAKLEDSAVYLCASSEWGDLYEQYFGPGTRLTVT.

The CDR3 loop reads CASSDRGSGELFF. The CDR3 DNA is TGTGCCAGCAGCGACAGGGGGAGCGGGGAGCTGTTTTTT. The J gene is TRBJ2-2, the V gene TRBV27; 9 bases match TRBD1. Looked up from germline, CDR1 is MNHEY and CDR2 is SMNVEV (reference sequence). This CDR3 spans 13 amino acids. V lost 6 bases and J lost 7; bases outside the gene matches: 3.

The chain combines TRBV11-1 with TRBJ2-1, with 9 bases matching TRBD2. CDR1 and CDR2 from the germline V gene are SGHAT and FQDESV (reference sequence). This CDR3 region has 17 residues. With V trimmed by 1 base and J by 2 bases, 6 bases remained unmatched. CDR3 sequence reads: CASSLGPSGRTYNEQFF. CDR3 DNA sequence: TGTGCCAGCAGCTTAGGCCCCAGCGGGAGGACCTACAATGAGCAGTTCTTC.

The CDR3 sequence is CASSEGTGSYEQYV. CDR3 DNA sequence: TGTGCCAGCAGTGAAGGCACAGGATCCTACGAGCAGTACGTC. The gene calls are TRBV6-1 and TRBJ2-7; possibly TRBD1 for D (5 bases). CDR3 length: 14 residues. Germline assignment: CDR1 MNHNS and CDR2 SASEGT. V lost 1 base to trimming and J lost 1 base, with 8 bases between them.